This T cell receptor beta chain emerged from a study of shared clonotypes between healthy human individuals. Study outcomes and limitations: Rarefaction exposed incomplete sorted-subset sequencing despite large depth. Shared clonotypes: 4.5% to 6% naive CD4, about 3.5% naive CD8, roughly 2.2% memory CD4, around 0.4% memory CD8. Lower generation probabilities were found for non-shared clonotypes than for those shared by all four donors.

Comments on this clone: The antigen is undetermined.

The CDR3 loop spans 11 amino acids. The ends were cut back, 7 bases at V and 6 bases at J, with 6 bases in the middle. In germline, CDR1 is ENHRY, CDR2 SYGVKD. At the deep level, the assay was run. Libraries were prepared by immunoSEQ multiplex PCR; TCRdb keeps only in-frame clonotypes and omits some of them. Of about 1,500,000 clones listed, around 97% were seen once; the top ten hold 0.95% to 1.5%. Sequenced sample: naive CD4+ T cells sorted from blood. Subset meaning: CD45RA+ positively selected. The source of this sequence is a man in his thirties or forties in good health. This rearrangement joins TRBV10-3 to TRBJ2-2; D unclear. CDR3 nucleotide sequence: TGTGCCATCAATGGCGCCGGGGAGCTGTTTTTT. Protein product: CAINGAGELFF.